This TCR beta chain was found in a study of blood T cell repertoires in COVID-19. Method: immunoSEQ multiplex PCR; TCRdb's copy keeps in-frame clones and lacks some. The sample includes about 260,000 clones, 75% to 90% of them seen just once. The germline CDR1 and CDR2 sequences are SEHNR and FQNEAQ (reference sequence). The V end lost 5 bases, the J end lost 5 bases, and 9 bases lay between the germline ends. This CDR3 region has 12 residues. V is TRBV7-9 and J is TRBJ1-2; TRBD1 might be the D (6 bases). The TCR originated in a woman in her 30s with acute COVID-19. Sequencing input: PBMCs or T cells enriched from blood (not recorded which). CDR3 protein: CASSPDSYGYTF. In nucleotides, the CDR3 is TGTGCCAGCAGCCCGGACAGTTATGGCTACACCTTC.